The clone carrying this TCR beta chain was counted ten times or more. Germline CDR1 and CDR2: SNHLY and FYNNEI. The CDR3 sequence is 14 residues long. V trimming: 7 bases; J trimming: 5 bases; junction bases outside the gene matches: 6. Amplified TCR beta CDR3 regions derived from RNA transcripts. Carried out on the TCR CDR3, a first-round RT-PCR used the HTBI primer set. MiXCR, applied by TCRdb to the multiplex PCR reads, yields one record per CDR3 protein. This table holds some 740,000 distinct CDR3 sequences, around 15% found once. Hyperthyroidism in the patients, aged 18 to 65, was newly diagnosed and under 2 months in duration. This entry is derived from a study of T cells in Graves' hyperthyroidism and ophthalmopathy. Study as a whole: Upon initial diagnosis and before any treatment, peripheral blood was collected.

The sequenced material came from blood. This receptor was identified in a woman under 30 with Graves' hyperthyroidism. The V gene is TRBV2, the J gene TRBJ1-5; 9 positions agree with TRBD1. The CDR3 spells CASKGTGYYQPQHF. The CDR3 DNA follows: TGTGCCAGCAAAGGGACAGGGTATTATCAGCCCCAGCATTTT.